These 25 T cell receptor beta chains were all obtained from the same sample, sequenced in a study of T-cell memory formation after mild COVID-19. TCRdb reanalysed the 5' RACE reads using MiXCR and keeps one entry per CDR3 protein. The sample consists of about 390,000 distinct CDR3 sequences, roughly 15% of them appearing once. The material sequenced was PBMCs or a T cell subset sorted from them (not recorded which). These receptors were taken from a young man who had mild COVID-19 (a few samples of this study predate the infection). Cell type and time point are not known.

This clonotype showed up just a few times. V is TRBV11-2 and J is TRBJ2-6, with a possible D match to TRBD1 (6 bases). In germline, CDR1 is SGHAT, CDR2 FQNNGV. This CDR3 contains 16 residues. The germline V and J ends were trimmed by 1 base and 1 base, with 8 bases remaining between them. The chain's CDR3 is CASSLVRGSGANVLTF. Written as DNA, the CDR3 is TGTGCCAGCAGCTTAGTGAGGGGGTCTGGGGCCAACGTCCTGACTTTC.

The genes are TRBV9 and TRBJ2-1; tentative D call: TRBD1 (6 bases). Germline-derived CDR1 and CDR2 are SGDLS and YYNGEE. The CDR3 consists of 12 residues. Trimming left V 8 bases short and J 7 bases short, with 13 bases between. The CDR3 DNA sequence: TGTGCCAGTACAGGGATAGGGAATGAGCAGTTCTTC. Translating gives CASTGIGNEQFF.

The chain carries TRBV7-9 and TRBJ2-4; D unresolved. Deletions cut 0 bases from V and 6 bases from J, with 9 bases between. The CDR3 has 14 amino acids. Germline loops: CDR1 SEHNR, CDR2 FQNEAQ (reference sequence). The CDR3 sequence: CASSLAGWVNIQYF. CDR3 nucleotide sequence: TGTGCCAGCAGCTTAGCCGGCTGGGTAAACATTCAGTACTTC.

Written as DNA, the CDR3 is TGTGCCAGCAGCGCCTTTCCCCCCGGCCCTATAGTAAACACTGAAGCTTTCTTT. Translation: CASSAFPPGPIVNTEAFF. The chain uses TRBV9 and TRBJ1-1; no definite D call. The CDR3 totals 18 residues. Trimming cost V 3 bases and J 2 bases, with 23 bases left between them. Germline CDR1 reads SGDLS; CDR2 reads YYNGEE. Using reference TRBV9 and TRBJ1-1 for the parts outside the CDR3, the full variable domain is DSGVTQTPKHLITATGQRVTLRCSPRSGDLSVYWYQQSLDQGLQFLIQYYNGEERAKGNILERFSAQQFPDLHSELNLSSLELGDSALYFCASSAFPPGPIVNTEAFFGQGTRLTVV.

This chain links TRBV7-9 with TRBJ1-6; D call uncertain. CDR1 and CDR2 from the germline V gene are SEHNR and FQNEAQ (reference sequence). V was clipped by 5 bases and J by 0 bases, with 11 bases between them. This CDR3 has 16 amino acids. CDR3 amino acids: CASSRVASSYNSPLHF. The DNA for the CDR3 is TGTGCCAGCAGCCGAGTGGCGAGCTCCTATAATTCACCCCTCCACTTT.

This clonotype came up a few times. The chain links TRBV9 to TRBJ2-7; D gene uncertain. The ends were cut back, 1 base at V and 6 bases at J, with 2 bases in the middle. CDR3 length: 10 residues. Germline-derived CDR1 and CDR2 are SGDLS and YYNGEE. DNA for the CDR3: TGTGCCAGCAGCGTAACCGAGCAGTACGTC. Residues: CASSVTEQYV.

The CDR3 spells CASSVEGTRTDTQYF. The CDR3 nucleotides are TGTGCCAGCAGCGTAGAGGGGACTAGGACAGATACGCAGTATTTT. The chain carries TRBV9 and TRBJ2-3; the match to TRBD2 covers 8 bases. The CDR3 consists of 15 residues. From germline, CDR1 is SGDLS and CDR2 YYNGEE. Germline trimming cut 0 bases from V and 3 bases from J; bases unmatched to any gene: 3.

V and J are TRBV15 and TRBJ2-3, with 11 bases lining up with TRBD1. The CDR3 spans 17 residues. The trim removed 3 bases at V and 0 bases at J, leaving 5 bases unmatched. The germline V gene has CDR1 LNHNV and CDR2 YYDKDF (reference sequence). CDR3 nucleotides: TGTGCCACCAGCAGGTGGGGGACAGGGGGAAGCACAGATACGCAGTATTTT. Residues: CATSRWGTGGSTDTQYF.

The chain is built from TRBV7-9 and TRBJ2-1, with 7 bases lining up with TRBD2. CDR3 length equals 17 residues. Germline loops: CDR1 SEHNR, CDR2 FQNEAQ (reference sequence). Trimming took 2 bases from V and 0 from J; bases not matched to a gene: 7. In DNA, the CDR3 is TGTGCCAGCAGCTTATCCGCGGGGGTGAGCTCCTACAATGAGCAGTTCTTC. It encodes CASSLSAGVSSYNEQFF.

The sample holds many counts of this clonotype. The CDR3 bases are TGTGCCAGCAGCTTAAGCGGGGGGGCCGGGGAGCTGTTTTTT. Its translation: CASSLSGGAGELFF. V usage is TRBV7-7 and J usage is TRBJ2-2; 10 bases fit TRBD2. V shed 2 bases and J 6 bases; nucleotides not matched to a gene: 0. Germline V CDR1 and CDR2: SSHAT, FNYEAQ (reference sequence). CDR3 length: 14 amino acids.

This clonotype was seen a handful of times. CDR3 in amino acids: CASDKTGGIPSTDTQYF. CDR3 DNA: TGTGCCAGCGACAAAACAGGGGGAATACCTAGCACAGATACGCAGTATTTT. The gene calls are TRBV7-9 and TRBJ2-3; 8 nucleotides agree with TRBD1. Per the germline V gene, CDR1 is SEHNR and CDR2 is FQNEAQ (reference sequence). CDR3 length: 17 amino acids. V lost 8 bases and J lost 0; bases outside the gene matches: 13.

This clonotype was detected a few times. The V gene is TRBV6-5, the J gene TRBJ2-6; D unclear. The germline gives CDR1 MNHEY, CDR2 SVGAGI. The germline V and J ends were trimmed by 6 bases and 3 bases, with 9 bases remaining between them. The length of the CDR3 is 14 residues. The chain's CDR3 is CASRPTGGANVLTF. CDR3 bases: TGTGCCAGCAGACCGACCGGTGGGGCCAACGTCCTGACTTTC.

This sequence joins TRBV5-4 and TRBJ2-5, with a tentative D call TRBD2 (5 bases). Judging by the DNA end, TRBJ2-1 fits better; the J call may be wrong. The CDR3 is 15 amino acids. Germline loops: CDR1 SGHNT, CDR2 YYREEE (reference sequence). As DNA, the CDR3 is TGTGCCAGCAGCTCTCCCCGCCTTAGCGACAATGAGCAGTTCTTC. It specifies CASSSPRLSDNEQFF.

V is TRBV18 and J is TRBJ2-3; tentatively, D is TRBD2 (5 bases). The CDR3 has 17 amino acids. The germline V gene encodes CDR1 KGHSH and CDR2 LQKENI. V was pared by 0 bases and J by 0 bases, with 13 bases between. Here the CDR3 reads CASSPPGPGVSTDTQYF. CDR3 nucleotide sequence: TGTGCCAGCTCACCACCTGGCCCCGGGGTTAGCACAGATACGCAGTATTTT.

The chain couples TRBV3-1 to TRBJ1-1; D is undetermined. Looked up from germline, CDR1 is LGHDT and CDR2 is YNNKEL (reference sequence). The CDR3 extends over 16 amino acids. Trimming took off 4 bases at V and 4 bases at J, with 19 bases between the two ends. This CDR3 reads CASSLLPPDWGTEAFF. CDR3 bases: TGTGCCAGCAGCCTCCTGCCCCCGGATTGGGGCACTGAAGCTTTCTTT.

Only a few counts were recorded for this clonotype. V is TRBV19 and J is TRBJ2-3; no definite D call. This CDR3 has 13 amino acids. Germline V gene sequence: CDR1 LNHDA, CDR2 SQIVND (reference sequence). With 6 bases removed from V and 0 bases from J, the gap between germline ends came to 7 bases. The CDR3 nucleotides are TGTGCCAGTAGAAAAGTGAGCACAGATACGCAGTATTTT. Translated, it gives CASRKVSTDTQYF.

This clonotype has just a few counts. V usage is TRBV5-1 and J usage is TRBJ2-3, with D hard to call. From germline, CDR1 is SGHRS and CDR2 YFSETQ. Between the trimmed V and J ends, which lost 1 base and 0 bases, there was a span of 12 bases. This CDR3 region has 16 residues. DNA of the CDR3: TGCGCCAGCAGCTTGTACATGGGCCCGAGCACAGATACGCAGTATTTT. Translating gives CASSLYMGPSTDTQYF.

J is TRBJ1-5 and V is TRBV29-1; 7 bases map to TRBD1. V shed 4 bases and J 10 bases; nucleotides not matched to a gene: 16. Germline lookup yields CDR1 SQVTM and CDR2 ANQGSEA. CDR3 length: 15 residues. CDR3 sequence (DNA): TGCAGCGTTGCATCGGGGCAGGGGGTTTTCGATCCCCAGCATTTT. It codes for CSVASGQGVFDPQHF.

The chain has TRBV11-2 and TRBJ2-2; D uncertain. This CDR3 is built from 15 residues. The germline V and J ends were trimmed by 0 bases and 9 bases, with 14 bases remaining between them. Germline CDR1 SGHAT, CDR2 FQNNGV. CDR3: CASSLEATLVRELFF. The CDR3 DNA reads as TGTGCCAGCAGCTTAGAAGCGACCCTGGTCAGGGAGCTGTTTTTT.

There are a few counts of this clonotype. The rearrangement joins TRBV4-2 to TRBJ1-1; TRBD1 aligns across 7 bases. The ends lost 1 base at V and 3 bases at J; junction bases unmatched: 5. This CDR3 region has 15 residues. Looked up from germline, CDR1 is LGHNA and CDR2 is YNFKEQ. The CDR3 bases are TGTGCCAGCAGCCAAGTCCAGGGGGTGTACACTGAAGCTTTCTTT. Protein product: CASSQVQGVYTEAFF.

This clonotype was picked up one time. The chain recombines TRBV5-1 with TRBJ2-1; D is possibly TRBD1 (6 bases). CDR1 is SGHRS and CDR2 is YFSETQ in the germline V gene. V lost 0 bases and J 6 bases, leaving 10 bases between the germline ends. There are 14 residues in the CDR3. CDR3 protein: CASSLAYRANEQFF. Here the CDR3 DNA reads TGCGCCAGCAGCTTGGCCTACAGGGCCAATGAGCAGTTCTTC.

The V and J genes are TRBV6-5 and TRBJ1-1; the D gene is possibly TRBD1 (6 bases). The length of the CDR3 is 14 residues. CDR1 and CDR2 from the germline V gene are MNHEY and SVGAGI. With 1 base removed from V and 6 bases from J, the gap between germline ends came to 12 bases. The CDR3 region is CASSYWAGEAEAFF. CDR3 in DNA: TGTGCCAGCAGTTACTGGGCAGGGGAGGCTGAAGCTTTCTTT.

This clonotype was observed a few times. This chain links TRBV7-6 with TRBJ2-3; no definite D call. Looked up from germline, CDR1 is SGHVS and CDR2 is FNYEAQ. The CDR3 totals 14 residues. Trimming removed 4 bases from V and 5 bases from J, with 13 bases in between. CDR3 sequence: CASSSPPGGDTQYF. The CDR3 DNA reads TGTGCCAGCAGCTCACCGCCCGGTGGAGATACGCAGTATTTT.

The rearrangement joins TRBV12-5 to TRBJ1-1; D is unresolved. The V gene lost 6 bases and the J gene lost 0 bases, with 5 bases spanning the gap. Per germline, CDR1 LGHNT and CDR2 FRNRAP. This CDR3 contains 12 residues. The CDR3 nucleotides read TGTGCTAGTGGACTGGTGAACACTGAAGCTTTCTTT. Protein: CASGLVNTEAFF.

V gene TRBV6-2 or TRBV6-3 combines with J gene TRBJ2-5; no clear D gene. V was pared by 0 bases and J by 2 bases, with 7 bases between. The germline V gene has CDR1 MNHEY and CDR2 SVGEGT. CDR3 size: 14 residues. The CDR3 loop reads CASSYSGGQETQYF. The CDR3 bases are TGTGCCAGCAGTTACTCTGGCGGACAAGAGACCCAGTACTTC.